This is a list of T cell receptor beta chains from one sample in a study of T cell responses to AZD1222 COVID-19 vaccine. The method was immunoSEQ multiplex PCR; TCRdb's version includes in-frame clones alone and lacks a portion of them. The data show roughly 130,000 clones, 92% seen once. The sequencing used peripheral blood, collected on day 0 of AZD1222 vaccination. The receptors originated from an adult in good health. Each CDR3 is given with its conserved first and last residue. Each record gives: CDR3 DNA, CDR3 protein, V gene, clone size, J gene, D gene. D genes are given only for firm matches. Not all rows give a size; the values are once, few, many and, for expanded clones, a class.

CDR3 DNA: TGTGCCAGCAGTGAAGGGGGGAATGGGAACTATGGCTACACCTTC; CDR3 protein: CASSEGGNGNYGYTF; V gene: TRBV2; clone size: -; J gene: TRBJ1-2; D gene: -
CDR3 DNA: TGTGCCAGCAGCTTATGGGGGACCCAAGAGACCCAGTACTTC; CDR3 protein: CASSLWGTQETQYF; V gene: TRBV11-2; clone size: -; J gene: TRBJ2-5; D gene: -
CDR3 DNA: TGTGCCAGCAGCCAAGGTCAGGACAGGGGACATCAGTACTTC; CDR3 protein: CASSQGQDRGHQYF; V gene: TRBV4-2; clone size: -; J gene: TRBJ2-4; D gene: TRBD1
CDR3 DNA: TGTGCCAGCAGTTCCAGGGTTTCTGGAAACACCATATATTTT; CDR3 protein: CASSSRVSGNTIYF; V gene: TRBV2; clone size: -; J gene: TRBJ1-3; D gene: -
CDR3 DNA: TGTGCCAGCAGTTCTTACGGACAGGTTCGAGTGTCACCCCTCCACTTT; CDR3 protein: CASSSYGQVRVSPLHF; V gene: TRBV28; clone size: -; J gene: TRBJ1-6; D gene: TRBD1
CDR3 DNA: TGTGCCAGCAGCTTACGGGGCCCTAACTATGGCTACACCTTC; CDR3 protein: CASSLRGPNYGYTF; V gene: TRBV5-6; clone size: -; J gene: TRBJ1-2; D gene: -
CDR3 DNA: TGTGCCAGCAGCCGGGGACTAGCTTATCCCTCGGCCAAAAACATTCAGTACTTC; CDR3 protein: CASSRGLAYPSAKNIQYF; V gene: TRBV7-9; clone size: -; J gene: TRBJ2-4; D gene: TRBD2
CDR3 DNA: TGTGCCAGCAGCCAAGATTGCAGGGCCAATGAGCAGTTCTTC; CDR3 protein: CASSQDCRANEQFF; V gene: TRBV3-1/TRBV3-2; clone size: -; J gene: TRBJ2-1; D gene: -
CDR3 DNA: TGTGCCAGCAGTTATGGGCAGAGGGCTAGCTATGGCTACACCTTC; CDR3 protein: CASSYGQRASYGYTF; V gene: TRBV6-5; clone size: -; J gene: TRBJ1-2; D gene: -
CDR3 DNA: TGTGCCAGCAGGTACGGGGAGGGCTACACCTTC; CDR3 protein: CASRYGEGYTF; V gene: TRBV11-2; clone size: -; J gene: TRBJ1-2; D gene: -
CDR3 DNA: TGTGCCAGCATCCGGGGGAAGGGATCATATGGCTACACCTTC; CDR3 protein: CASIRGKGSYGYTF; V gene: TRBV6-5; clone size: -; J gene: TRBJ1-2; D gene: -
CDR3 DNA: TGCAGCGTTGAACGAGATGAAAAACTGTTTTTT; CDR3 protein: CSVERDEKLFF; V gene: TRBV29-1; clone size: -; J gene: TRBJ1-4; D gene: -
CDR3 DNA: TGTGCCAGCAGTGTGTCCTACGAGCAGTACTTC; CDR3 protein: CASSVSYEQYF; V gene: TRBV25-1; clone size: few; J gene: TRBJ2-7; D gene: -
CDR3 DNA: TGTGCCAGCAGTGAGGCAAGAACAGGGGGGGACACTGAAGCTTTCTTT; CDR3 protein: CASSEARTGGDTEAFF; V gene: TRBV25-1; clone size: -; J gene: TRBJ1-1; D gene: TRBD1
CDR3 DNA: TGCGCCAGCAGCTTGCTGACGGGGAGTAATGAAAAACTGTTTTTT; CDR3 protein: CASSLLTGSNEKLFF; V gene: TRBV5-1; clone size: -; J gene: TRBJ1-4; D gene: -